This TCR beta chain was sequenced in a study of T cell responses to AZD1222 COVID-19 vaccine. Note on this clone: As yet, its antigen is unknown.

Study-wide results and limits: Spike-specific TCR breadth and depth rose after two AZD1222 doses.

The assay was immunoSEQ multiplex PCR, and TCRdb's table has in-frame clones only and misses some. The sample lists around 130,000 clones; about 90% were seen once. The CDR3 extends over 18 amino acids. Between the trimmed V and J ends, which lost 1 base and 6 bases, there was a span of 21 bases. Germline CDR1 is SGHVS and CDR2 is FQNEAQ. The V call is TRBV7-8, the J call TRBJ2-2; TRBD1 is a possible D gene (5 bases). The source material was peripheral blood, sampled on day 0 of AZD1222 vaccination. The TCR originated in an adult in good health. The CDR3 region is CASSLEGLQVRFAGELFF. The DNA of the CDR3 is TGTGCCAGCAGCTTAGAGGGGCTGCAGGTTAGGTTCGCCGGGGAGCTGTTTTTT.